Presented here are 31 T cell receptor beta chains from one specimen sequenced in a study of blood T cell repertoires in COVID-19 (dated by TCRdb to 2020 to 2021). The method behind the library was the immunoSEQ multiplex PCR assay. Sourced from immuneACCESS, this table was stored by TCRdb with only in-frame sequences that have V and J called. A share of the clones is absent; for the studies checked, an unresolved V gene accounts for under half, and the remainder has no known explanation. The sample table records 230,000 or so clones; more than 65% of these occur just once. 3.4% of the sample is held by the ten biggest clonotypes. Sequencing input: PBMCs or T cells enriched from blood (not recorded which). Receptors were obtained from a man between 50 and 59 years old who had recovered from COVID-19.

This chain uses TRBV3-1 (or the pseudogene TRBV3-2) with TRBJ2-4; a weak D match, TRBD1 (5 bases). Germline V lookup: CDR1 LGHDT, CDR2 YNNKEL (reference sequence). CDR3 length equals 12 residues. V was pared by 4 bases and J by 6 bases, with 7 bases between. The CDR3 is CASSLQGNIQYF. In nucleotides, the CDR3 is TGTGCCAGCAGCCTTCAGGGAAACATTCAGTACTTC.

The chain combines TRBV5-4 with TRBJ1-6; D is perhaps TRBD1 (6 bases). Germline CDR1 is SGHNT and CDR2 is YYREEE (reference sequence). The V end lost 4 bases, the J end lost 7 bases, and 15 bases lay between the germline ends. The CDR3 is made up of 15 amino acids. For the CDR3, the DNA is TGTGCCAGCAGCACGTCCGGGACATACAATTCACCCCTCCACTTT. Its protein is CASSTSGTYNSPLHF.

V usage is TRBV30 and J usage is TRBJ2-5; a weak D match, TRBD1 (5 bases). V shed 5 bases and J shed 5 bases, with 24 bases lying between them. CDR1 GTSNPN and CDR2 SVGIG come from the germline V gene (reference sequence). The CDR3 has 16 residues. The CDR3 loop reads CAWQGEGVPNPETQYF. In DNA form, the CDR3 reads TGTGCCTGGCAAGGGGAAGGGGTGCCTAATCCGGAGACCCAGTACTTC.

This chain links TRBV7-3 with TRBJ2-2; 10 nucleotides align to TRBD2. The CDR3 contains 19 residues. V lost 1 base, J lost 2 bases, and 10 bases stayed unmatched. The germline V gene has CDR1 SGHTA and CDR2 FQGTGA. The CDR3 here is CASSLIPPSGRGNTGELFF. In DNA, the CDR3 is TGTGCCAGCAGCTTAATCCCCCCTAGCGGGAGAGGTAACACCGGGGAGCTGTTTTTT.

The chain carries TRBV12-3 or TRBV12-4 and TRBJ2-7, with TRBD1 as a possible D gene (5 bases). The V end was cut by 4 bases, the J end by 4 bases, with 11 bases between. This CDR3 contains 13 residues. The CDR3 nucleotides are TGTGCCAGCAGTTGGGGCCCGACTTACGAGCAGTACTTC. Translation gives CASSWGPTYEQYF.

The chain recombines TRBV27 with TRBJ2-7, with D uncertain. Germline assignment: CDR1 MNHEY and CDR2 SMNVEV (reference sequence). Deletions cut 6 bases from V and 0 bases from J, with 9 bases between. This CDR3 comprises 13 residues. The CDR3 DNA follows: TGTGCCAGCAGACCAGTCCTCTCCTACGAGCAGTACTTC. Encoded protein: CASRPVLSYEQYF.

There are a few counts of this clone. This chain connects TRBV27 to TRBJ1-6, with TRBD1 as a possible D gene (6 bases). V was clipped by 6 bases and J by 10 bases, with 16 bases between them. The CDR3 covers 14 residues. The germline V gene has CDR1 MNHEY and CDR2 SMNVEV (reference sequence). In DNA, the CDR3 is TGTGCCAGCAGGACAACAGGGAGTCTCTCACCCCTCCACTTT. This sequence encodes CASRTTGSLSPLHF.

The rearrangement links TRBV28 to TRBJ1-1, with 7 bases fitting TRBD1. The CDR3 loop spans 18 amino acids. From germline, CDR1 is MDHEN and CDR2 SYDVKM. V dropped 2 bases and J dropped 0; count of bases not matched to a gene: 12. The CDR3 spells CASSLVVAGGGMNTEAFF. The CDR3 nucleotides read TGTGCCAGCAGTTTAGTGGTGGCAGGGGGTGGTATGAACACTGAAGCTTTCTTT.

V and J are TRBV11-3 and TRBJ2-7; weak D call: TRBD1 (5 bases). Germline loops: CDR1 SGHNT, CDR2 YENEEA. V was clipped by 4 bases and J by 1 base, with 11 bases between them. This CDR3 has 14 amino acids. In nucleotides, the CDR3 is TGTGCCAGCAGCTCACGGACACTTTCCTACGAGCAGTACTTC. Translated: CASSSRTLSYEQYF.

J is TRBJ1-4 and V is TRBV4-3, with 7 bases identical to TRBD1. The CDR3 loop spans 16 amino acids. J lost 3 bases, V lost 1 base, and 5 bases had no gene match. The V gene's germline CDR1 is LGHNA and CDR2 YSLEER. The CDR3 DNA is TGCGCCAGCAGCCAAGGGGTTCAGGGGGCTAATGAAAAACTGTTTTTT. Translation gives CASSQGVQGANEKLFF.

V and J are TRBV10-3 and TRBJ1-1; TRBD1 is a possible D gene (6 bases). In germline, CDR1 is ENHRY, CDR2 SYGVKD. V was shortened by 5 bases and J by 0 bases, with 25 bases between the two germline ends. The CDR3 contains 19 residues. The CDR3 region has the DNA TGTGCCATCAGTCCGGGGGGTTTGGGACACCGAAAAATGAACACTGAAGCTTTCTTT. This translates into CAISPGGLGHRKMNTEAFF.

The CDR3, as DNA: TGTGCCAGTAGTATAGTTGGGCGCGGGGACACTGAAGCTTTCTTT. This gives the protein CASSIVGRGDTEAFF. The V call is TRBV19, the J call TRBJ1-1, with D uncertain. The length of the CDR3 is 15 residues. Between the trimmed V and J ends, which lost 1 base and 3 bases, there was a span of 12 bases. Germline V lookup: CDR1 LNHDA, CDR2 SQIVND (reference sequence).

This clone appeared once. One junction end disagrees with the germline gene, perhaps due to a read error. The rearrangement links TRBV19 to TRBJ1-1, with 9 bases matching TRBD1. This CDR3 spans 17 amino acids. The germline V gene has CDR1 LNHDA and CDR2 SQIVND (reference sequence). The CDR3 bases are TGTGCCAGTAGTATAGCTAGTTGGGGGACAGGGAACTCTGAAGCTTTCTTT. This codes for CASSIASWGTGNSEAFF.

The rearrangement links TRBV20-1 to TRBJ2-7; TRBD2 matches 8 bases. The germline V gene encodes CDR1 DFQATT and CDR2 SNEGSKA (reference sequence). Losses at the gene ends were 6 bases for V and 11 bases for J; bases not matched to a gene: 9. The CDR3 runs to 11 residues. The CDR3 sequence: CSAKLADGKYF. CDR3 DNA sequence: TGCAGTGCCAAACTAGCGGACGGCAAGTACTTC.

J is TRBJ2-1 and V is TRBV11-3; 8 bases are shared with TRBD1. The CDR3 has 13 amino acids. Per the germline V gene, CDR1 is SGHNT and CDR2 is YENEEA. Trimming cost V 1 base and J 14 bases; bases outside gene matches: 7. CDR3 DNA: TGTGCCAGCAGCTTAGGAGGGGCGACAGGGGAGTTCTTC. The encoded protein is CASSLGGATGEFF.

V usage is TRBV12-3 or TRBV12-4 and J usage is TRBJ2-5, with a weak D call TRBD2 (7 bases). With 6 bases removed from V and 8 bases from J, the gap between germline ends came to 13 bases. This CDR3 has 12 residues. CDR3 loop: CASSRGGATQYF. CDR3 coding DNA: TGTGCCAGCAGCCGAGGGGGGGCAACCCAGTACTTC.

The genes are TRBV27 and TRBJ1-5; D is uncertain. CDR3 length: 16 amino acids. V was shortened by 3 bases and J by 2 bases, with 14 bases between the two germline ends. The germline V gene has CDR1 MNHEY and CDR2 SMNVEV (reference sequence). The CDR3 region is CASSFKAAVGNQPQHF. The DNA of the CDR3 is TGTGCCAGCAGTTTCAAGGCAGCGGTTGGCAATCAGCCCCAGCATTTT.

A few counts support this clone. J is TRBJ1-2 and V is TRBV7-8; 7 bases match TRBD1. The CDR3 totals 15 residues. The germline CDR1 and CDR2 sequences are SGHVS and FQNEAQ. J gave up 3 bases and V 0 bases, and 4 bases lay outside the gene matches. In nucleotides, the CDR3 is TGTGCCAGCAGCTTAGCTCTTACAGGGGACTATGGCTACACCTTC. Its translation is CASSLALTGDYGYTF.

The chain joins TRBV28 to TRBJ2-2, with D possibly matching TRBD2 (5 bases). The CDR3 totals 15 residues. From germline, CDR1 is MDHEN and CDR2 SYDVKM. The V end lost 5 bases, the J end lost 6 bases, and 16 bases lay between the germline ends. The CDR3 loop reads CASSTRGLSPGELFF. The CDR3 nucleotides read TGTGCCAGCAGTACGCGCGGACTGTCCCCCGGGGAGCTGTTTTTT.

This CDR3 reads CASSQTGNYGYTF. CDR3 in DNA: TGTGCCAGCAGCCAGACAGGGAACTATGGCTACACCTTC. The V and J genes are TRBV7-3 and TRBJ1-2; 7 bases match TRBD1. The J segment lost 2 bases and the V segment lost 5 bases, leaving 2 bases of the junction unmatched. CDR3 length equals 13 residues. CDR1 and CDR2 (germline): SGHTA, FQGTGA.

Many counts were recorded for this clone. V and J are TRBV5-1 and TRBJ1-3, with a possible D match to TRBD1 (6 bases). From germline, CDR1 is SGHRS and CDR2 YFSETQ. CDR3 length: 15 residues. The V gene lost 3 bases and the J gene lost 4 bases, with 14 bases spanning the gap. For the CDR3, the DNA is TGCGCCAGCAGCTCAGATACAGGGCGAGGAAACACCATATATTTT. Residues: CASSSDTGRGNTIYF.

This clone occurred a few times. The chain couples TRBV7-3 to TRBJ1-1, with D hard to call. V shed 2 bases and J shed 1 base, with 20 bases lying between them. This CDR3 has 18 amino acids. Per germline, CDR1 SGHTA and CDR2 FQGTGA. The CDR3 reads CASSLLGWLSRQNTEAFF. CDR3 DNA: TGTGCCAGCAGCTTATTGGGTTGGTTGAGTCGACAGAACACTGAAGCTTTCTTT.

V usage is TRBV28 and J usage is TRBJ1-6, with D unresolved. Germline V lookup: CDR1 MDHEN, CDR2 SYDVKM. Deletions cut 2 bases from V and 12 bases from J, with 17 bases between. The CDR3 length is 15 residues. CDR3: CASSLQPSESRPLHF. The CDR3 nucleotides are TGTGCCAGCAGTTTACAGCCCTCGGAGAGTCGACCCCTCCACTTT. The whole variable domain, remainder taken from reference TRBV28 and TRBJ1-6, is DVKVTQSSRYLVKRTGEKVFLECVQDMDHENMFWYRQDPGLGLRLIYFSYDVKMKEKGDIPEGYSVSREKKERFSLILESASTNQTSMYLCASSLQPSESRPLHFGNGTRLTVT.

J is TRBJ2-5 and V is TRBV4-2, with 9 bases that match TRBD2. This CDR3 has 15 residues. The V gene's germline CDR1 is LGHNA and CDR2 YNFKEQ. V shed 1 base and J 3 bases; nucleotides not matched to a gene: 3. CDR3 bases: TGTGCCAGCAGCCAAGTTGCGGGGGGGGAAGAGACCCAGTACTTC. Its translation: CASSQVAGGEETQYF.

The J gene is TRBJ2-1, the V gene TRBV5-1; 11 nucleotides align to TRBD2. The CDR3 extends over 18 amino acids. Germline V CDR1 and CDR2: SGHRS, YFSETQ. V shed 0 bases, J shed 4 bases, and the junction held 9 bases outside the gene matches. The DNA for the CDR3 is TGCGCCAGCAGCTTGGCGGGATTAGCGGGGGGGTTGTACAATGAGCAGTTCTTC. This gives the protein CASSLAGLAGGLYNEQFF.

The chain carries TRBV19 and TRBJ1-2; D not certain. The CDR3 is 12 amino acids. Trimming left V 3 bases short and J 6 bases short, with 8 bases between. CDR1 LNHDA and CDR2 SQIVND come from the germline V gene (reference sequence). The CDR3 coding sequence is TGTGCCAGTAGTATCCGCCAGGATGGCTACACCTTC. Amino acids: CASSIRQDGYTF.

The V gene is TRBV24-1, the J gene TRBJ1-5, with D perhaps TRBD1 (6 bases). CDR1 is KGHDR and CDR2 is SFDVKD in the germline V gene. The CDR3 length is 14 residues. The V and J ends lost 4 bases and 9 bases respectively, with 15 bases between them. CDR3 loop: CATSEDPLGGPQHF. The DNA of the CDR3 is TGTGCCACCAGTGAGGATCCGCTAGGGGGGCCCCAGCATTTT.

CDR3 in amino acids: CASSQKIRLAAHYEQYF. The CDR3 DNA sequence: TGTGCCAGCAGCCAGAAAATTCGACTAGCGGCCCACTACGAGCAGTACTTC. The chain carries TRBV5-6 and TRBJ2-7, with TRBD2 identical over 9 bases. V shed 4 bases and J 3 bases; nucleotides not matched to a gene: 14. The CDR3 spans 17 residues. CDR1 is SGHDT, CDR2 YYEEEE, per germline. Full variable domain (rest looked up from reference TRBV5-6 and TRBJ2-7): DAGVTQSPTHLIKTRGQQVTLRCSPKSGHDTVSWYQQALGQGPQFIFQYYEEEERQRGNFPDRFSGHQFPNYSSELNVNALLLGDSALYLCASSQKIRLAAHYEQYFGPGTRLTVT.

The chain recombines TRBV24-1 with TRBJ2-3, with 7 bases that match TRBD2. With 0 bases clipped from V and 0 bases from J, the junction kept 5 bases outside the gene matches. The CDR3 runs 17 residues. Germline V gene sequence: CDR1 KGHDR, CDR2 SFDVKD. This CDR3 reads CATSDLPSGVSTDTQYF. The CDR3 DNA sequence: TGTGCCACCAGTGATTTGCCCAGCGGGGTTAGCACAGATACGCAGTATTTT.

The chain joins TRBV11-2 to TRBJ1-2; a possible D gene is TRBD1 (6 bases). The germline CDR1 and CDR2 sequences are SGHAT and FQNNGV. Trimming removed 4 bases at V and 4 bases at J, with 10 bases between. The CDR3 spans 13 residues. The CDR3 DNA reads TGTGCCAGCAGCTCAGGGGCTCCCTATGGCTACACCTTC. Translating it yields CASSSGAPYGYTF. The full variable domain, its missing parts supplied by reference TRBV11-2 and TRBJ1-2, is EAGVAQSPRYKIIEKRQSVAFWCNPISGHATLYWYQQILGQGPKLLIQFQNNGVVDDSQLPKDRFSAERLKGVDSTLKIQPAKLEDSAVYLCASSSGAPYGYTFGSGTRLTVV.

In this sample, this clone turned up once. This chain uses TRBV5-6 with TRBJ1-1; 8 bases align to TRBD1. Unmatched junction bases numbered 9, after V lost 4 bases and J lost 7 bases. The CDR3 runs 14 residues. Germline-derived CDR1 and CDR2 are SGHDT and YYEEEE. The CDR3 nucleotides read TGTGCCAGCAGCGGGGGGACAGGTCACAATGAAGCTTTCTTT. Protein sequence: CASSGGTGHNEAFF.